Below, 28 T cell receptor beta chains from the same sample are listed, as sequenced in a study of blood T cell repertoires in COVID-19. Profiling relied on immunoSEQ multiplex PCR, and the TCRdb table lists in-frame clones only, not all of them. The sample lists 150,000 to 200,000 clones; approximately 80% were seen once. Sequenced sample: peripheral blood. These receptors were obtained from a man aged 55 to 69 with acute or convalescent COVID-19.

This chain links TRBV7-9 with TRBJ1-6, with TRBD1 matching over 7 bases. V shed 3 bases, J shed 0 bases, and the junction held 2 bases outside the gene matches. The CDR3 is 16 amino acids. CDR1 is SEHNR, CDR2 FQNEAQ, per germline (reference sequence). Written as DNA, the CDR3 is TGTGCCAGCAGCTTGAGGGGGCTCTCCTATAATTCACCCCTCCACTTT. It translates to CASSLRGLSYNSPLHF. The full variable domain, with the rest looked up from reference TRBV7-9 and TRBJ1-6, is DTGVSQNPRHKITKRGQNVTFRCDPISEHNRLYWYRQTLGQGPEFLTYFQNEAQLEKSRLLSDRFSAERPKGSFSTLEIQRTEQGDSAMYLCASSLRGLSYNSPLHFGNGTRLTVT.

This clone was observed once. This CDR3 is CATSEQGTEAFF. The CDR3 DNA is TGTGCCACCAGTGAGCAGGGTACTGAAGCTTTCTTT. The rearrangement uses TRBV24-1 and TRBJ1-1; TRBD1 is a possible D gene (5 bases). Trimming took 4 bases from V and 5 from J, leaving 7 bases between them. Per germline, CDR1 KGHDR and CDR2 SFDVKD. The CDR3 runs to 12 residues.

The V and J genes are TRBV5-6 and TRBJ1-3, with unresolved D. Germline loops: CDR1 SGHDT, CDR2 YYEEEE. V dropped 2 bases and J dropped 0 bases, with 6 bases sitting between them. The CDR3 totals 14 residues. The CDR3 DNA sequence: TGTGCCAGCAGCTTTTGGCACTCTGGAAACACCATATATTTT. This codes for CASSFWHSGNTIYF.

This clone was recorded only once. The chain combines TRBV5-1 with TRBJ2-3; TRBD1 is a possible D gene (6 bases). The V gene's germline CDR1 is SGHRS and CDR2 YFSETQ. There are 15 residues in the CDR3. The germline V and J ends were trimmed by 6 bases and 4 bases, with 18 bases remaining between them. In nucleotides, the CDR3 is TGCGCCAGCAAAAGTACAGGGAACGTCGCAGATACGCAGTATTTT. Translated: CASKSTGNVADTQYF.

V gene TRBV5-5 combines with J gene TRBJ2-6; 7 positions agree with TRBD1. CDR1 SGHKS and CDR2 YYEKEE come from the germline V gene (reference sequence). This CDR3 has 18 amino acids. J gave up 2 bases and V 4 bases, and 12 bases lay outside the gene matches. CDR3 coding DNA: TGTGCCAGCAGCCCAGGGACAGTTCGAGGTCCTGGGGCCAACGTCCTGACTTTC. It specifies CASSPGTVRGPGANVLTF.

The chain carries TRBV3-1 (or the pseudogene TRBV3-2) and TRBJ1-1, with D possibly being TRBD1 (5 bases). The germline V gene has CDR1 LGHDT and CDR2 YNNKEL (reference sequence). The CDR3 extends over 14 amino acids. The V gene lost 2 bases and the J gene lost 1 base, with 8 bases spanning the gap. The chain's CDR3 is CASSQLTANTEAFF. CDR3 DNA: TGTGCCAGCAGCCAACTGACAGCGAACACTGAAGCTTTCTTT.

This clone was picked up a small number of times. The genes are TRBV6-1 and TRBJ1-1; the D is unclear. CDR3 length: 15 amino acids. With 0 bases removed from V and 1 base from J, the gap between germline ends came to 9 bases. Germline V gene lookup returns CDR1 MNHNS and CDR2 SASEGT. In nucleotides, the CDR3 is TGTGCCAGCAGTGAAGCGATAGAGGGGAACACTGAAGCTTTCTTT. Translating it yields CASSEAIEGNTEAFF.

In this sample, this clone turned up once. V gene TRBV12-5 combines with J gene TRBJ1-1; possible D gene TRBD1, 6 bases. The V end lost 2 bases, the J end lost 1 base, and 23 bases lay between the germline ends. This CDR3 is built from 19 residues. The germline V gene encodes CDR1 LGHNT and CDR2 FRNRAP. In DNA, the CDR3 is TGTGCTAGTGGTTTGCTCCCGGGACGGACAGACCGCGAGAACACTGAAGCTTTCTTT. Protein: CASGLLPGRTDRENTEAFF.

This chain joins TRBV30 and TRBJ2-1; possible D gene TRBD1, 5 bases. Per the germline V gene, CDR1 is GTSNPN and CDR2 is SVGIG (reference sequence). V lost 0 bases and J lost 7, with 19 bases in between. The length of the CDR3 is 16 residues. The CDR3 spells CAWSVRKGIQRNEQFF. The CDR3, as DNA: TGTGCCTGGAGTGTACGGAAGGGGATCCAAAGGAATGAGCAGTTCTTC. Supplemented by reference TRBV30 and TRBJ2-1, the full variable domain reads SQTIHQWPATLVQPVGSPLSLECTVEGTSNPNLYWYRQAAGRGLQLLFYSVGIGQISSEVPQNLSASRPQDRQFILSSKKLLLSDSGFYLCAWSVRKGIQRNEQFFGPGTRLTVL.

V usage is TRBV11-2 and J usage is TRBJ1-1, with a tentative D call TRBD1 (5 bases). The CDR3 is 13 residues long. Per the germline V gene, CDR1 is SGHAT and CDR2 is FQNNGV. Trimming took 8 bases from V and 5 from J, leaving 15 bases between them. The CDR3: CASGITRGTEAFF. In DNA, the CDR3 is TGTGCCAGCGGCATAACCCGGGGGACTGAAGCTTTCTTT. The full variable domain, rest sourced from reference TRBV11-2 and TRBJ1-1, is EAGVAQSPRYKIIEKRQSVAFWCNPISGHATLYWYQQILGQGPKLLIQFQNNGVVDDSQLPKDRFSAERLKGVDSTLKIQPAKLEDSAVYLCASGITRGTEAFFGQGTRLTVV.

The chain links TRBV15 to TRBJ1-4; TRBD1 agrees at 7 bases. The CDR3 length is 13 residues. The V segment lost 9 bases and the J segment 8 bases; nucleotides outside the gene matches: 9. CDR1 and CDR2 from the germline V gene are LNHNV and YYDKDF (reference sequence). In DNA, the CDR3 is TGTGCCACAGGGGGCGCGGGTCGGGAAAAACTGTTTTTT. Its protein product is CATGGAGREKLFF.

V usage is TRBV6-1 and J usage is TRBJ1-1; D ambiguous. V was shortened by 1 base and J by 10 bases, with 13 bases between the two germline ends. The germline V gene encodes CDR1 MNHNS and CDR2 SASEGT. The CDR3 runs to 13 residues. CDR3: CASSEVVRERAFF. Written as DNA, the CDR3 is TGTGCCAGCAGTGAAGTAGTAAGGGAGCGAGCTTTCTTT.

V is TRBV5-1 and J is TRBJ1-3, with a weak D call TRBD1 (5 bases). Germline loops: CDR1 SGHRS, CDR2 YFSETQ. Deletions cut 3 bases from V and 0 bases from J, with 13 bases between. CDR3 length: 16 residues. The CDR3 is CASSSRDRASGNTIYF. The CDR3, as DNA: TGCGCCAGCAGCTCTAGAGACAGAGCCTCTGGAAACACCATATATTTT.

The V call is TRBV4-1, the J call TRBJ2-7; 10 bases fit TRBD1. V lost 3 bases to trimming and J lost 2 bases; unmatched junction nucleotides: 1. Germline CDR1 and CDR2: MGHRA and YSYEKL. The CDR3 has 14 amino acids. The CDR3 region is CASSHGTGAYEQYF. The CDR3 DNA sequence: TGCGCCAGCAGCCACGGGACAGGGGCCTACGAGCAGTACTTC.

The chain recombines TRBV7-2 with TRBJ1-6; D remains unclear. V lost 6 bases, J lost 7 bases, and 10 bases lay in between. Germline CDR1 and CDR2: SGHTA and FQGNSA. This CDR3 has 13 residues. In nucleotides, the CDR3 is TGTGCCAGCAGGCTTGGAGGAAATTCACCCCTCCACTTT. This codes for CASRLGGNSPLHF.

The chain combines TRBV10-3 with TRBJ2-7; a possible D gene is TRBD2 (5 bases). Trimming removed 7 bases at V and 7 bases at J, with 14 bases between. CDR3 size: 12 residues. Germline V gene data show CDR1 as ENHRY and CDR2 as SYGVKD. The chain's CDR3 is CAITTRRGEQYF. The DNA of the CDR3 is TGTGCCATCACCACAAGACGGGGTGAGCAGTACTTC.

The chain joins TRBV7-9 to TRBJ1-1; D may be TRBD1 (5 bases). The CDR3 length is 13 residues. The germline V gene encodes CDR1 SEHNR and CDR2 FQNEAQ (reference sequence). The V and J ends lost 1 base and 5 bases respectively, with 8 bases between them. Here the CDR3 DNA reads TGTGCCAGCAGCTTAGAGGGGCGGACTGAAGCTTTCTTT. This sequence encodes CASSLEGRTEAFF.

The genes are TRBV2 and TRBJ2-2, with D possibly being TRBD1 (6 bases). V was pared by 9 bases and J by 7 bases, with 21 bases between. CDR1 and CDR2 (germline): SNHLY, FYNNEI. This CDR3 has 15 amino acids. CDR3 residues: CAREITGNRYGELFF. The DNA for the CDR3 is TGTGCCAGAGAGATAACAGGGAATCGCTACGGGGAGCTGTTTTTT. Full variable domain (rest looked up from reference TRBV2 and TRBJ2-2): EPEVTQTPSHQVTQMGQEVILRCVPISNHLYFYWYRQILGQKVEFLVSFYNNEISEKSEIFDDQFSVERPDGSNFTLKIRSTKLEDSAMYFCAREITGNRYGELFFGEGSRLTVL.

The gene calls are TRBV7-2 and TRBJ2-7, with 13 bases that match TRBD2. The V and J ends lost 5 bases and 5 bases, in that order; junction bases with no gene match: 6. The CDR3 runs 15 residues. Germline V gives CDR1 SGHTA, CDR2 FQGNSA. The DNA for the CDR3 is TGTGCCAGCAGCGGGGGACTAGCGGGGATCAACGAGCAGTACTTC. This sequence encodes CASSGGLAGINEQYF.

As regards this clone: The CDR3 does not close with the conserved phenylalanine or tryptophan, likely indicating a read error. The DNA is left out, because the CDR3 cannot be placed on it with certainty; the CDR3 is given as TCRdb lists it. The chain has TRBV3-1 (or the pseudogene TRBV3-2) and TRBJ1-1; no check of the table's D call, TRBD1, against the DNA was made. The CDR3 adds up to 13 amino acids, both ends counted. CDR1 LGHDT and CDR2 YNNKEL come from the germline V gene (reference sequence). The CDR3 reads CASSQGQERYVVV.

The V call is TRBV18, the J call TRBJ1-1, with D possibly matching TRBD1 (6 bases). Germline loops: CDR1 KGHSH, CDR2 LQKENI. The CDR3 contains 13 residues. V was trimmed by 6 bases and J by 8 bases, leaving 16 bases between them. CDR3 region: CASSATGGGEAFF. The CDR3 nucleotides are TGTGCCAGCTCGGCGACAGGAGGTGGGGAAGCTTTCTTT.

The chain employs TRBV11-3 and TRBJ2-2; weak D call: TRBD1 (6 bases). The length of the CDR3 is 12 residues. Germline CDR1 is SGHNT and CDR2 is YENEEA. V was clipped by 5 bases and J by 9 bases, with 10 bases between them. In nucleotides, the CDR3 is TGTGCCAGCAGCCCTGGACAGAGGGAGCTGTTTTTT. Translation: CASSPGQRELFF.

The genes are TRBV25-1 and TRBJ1-2; 9 positions match TRBD1. V lost 3 bases and J lost 8; bases outside the gene matches: 10. The CDR3 has 15 residues. Germline V lookup: CDR1 MGHDK, CDR2 SYGVNS. CDR3 in amino acids: CASSERTGVRWGYTF. The CDR3 coding sequence is TGTGCCAGCAGTGAGAGGACAGGGGTTAGATGGGGCTACACCTTC.

The rearrangement uses TRBV28 and TRBJ2-2; weak D call: TRBD2 (5 bases). Germline V lookup: CDR1 MDHEN, CDR2 SYDVKM. The CDR3 loop spans 14 amino acids. Trimming took 7 bases from V and 4 from J, leaving 13 bases between them. The CDR3 bases are TGTGCCAGCACCCCCGGACTTCTCACCGGGGAGCTGTTTTTT. Translating it yields CASTPGLLTGELFF.

This clone was picked up one time. The gene calls are TRBV28 and TRBJ2-5; TRBD2 might be the D (5 bases). Germline CDR1 is MDHEN and CDR2 is SYDVKM. The CDR3 loop spans 13 amino acids. V was pared by 5 bases and J by 2 bases, with 9 bases between. CDR3 bases: TGTGCCAGCAGTATACGGGGTCAAGAGACCCAGTACTTC. This translates into CASSIRGQETQYF.

This clone appeared a few times. CDR3: CASSEGTSGWNQPQHF. CDR3 nucleotides: TGTGCCAGCAGTGAGGGGACATCGGGTTGGAATCAGCCCCAGCATTTT. The chain is built from TRBV6-1 and TRBJ1-5; TRBD1 is a possible D gene (6 bases). The CDR3 has 16 amino acids. The germline V gene has CDR1 MNHNS and CDR2 SASEGT. V lost 3 bases and J lost 4, with 16 bases in between.

Of note for this clone: The sample carries other DNA sequences with the same CDR3. The V gene is TRBV19, the J gene TRBJ2-1, with 10 bases fitting TRBD2. The CDR3 has 15 amino acids. J lost 8 bases, V lost 1 base, and 5 bases had no gene match. Germline V gene lookup returns CDR1 LNHDA and CDR2 SQIVND (reference sequence). The CDR3 here is CASSIGLAGVYEQFF. CDR3 in DNA: TGTGCCAGTAGTATAGGGCTAGCGGGAGTCTATGAGCAGTTCTTC.

The J gene is TRBJ2-3, the V gene TRBV28; perhaps TRBD1 as D (6 bases). V was shortened by 5 bases and J by 1 base, with 13 bases between the two germline ends. Per germline, CDR1 MDHEN and CDR2 SYDVKM. CDR3 length: 15 amino acids. The chain's CDR3 is CASSDPGQGTDTQYF. DNA of the CDR3: TGTGCCAGCAGTGACCCGGGACAAGGCACAGATACGCAGTATTTT.